This T cell receptor (beta chain) originates from a study of cytomegalovirus exposure and HLA in healthy donors. Study-level points and caveats: A classifier reportedly called cytomegalovirus status with high sensitivity and specificity.

Germline V gene sequence: CDR1 MNHEY, CDR2 SMNVEV (reference sequence). Trimming removed 3 bases at V and 0 bases at J, with 25 bases between. CDR3 length: 20 amino acids. Points on this clone: Its target is not known.

PCR amplification relied on 60 Vbeta primers (plus 13 Jbeta primers). The method was immunoSEQ multiplex PCR; TCRdb's version includes in-frame clones alone and lacks a portion of them. The table has more than 85,000 clones, under 75% seen once; the top ten hold less than 1.5%. The TCR sequence derives from a female donor in good health and CMV-seronegative. Material: PBMCs. The chain is built from TRBV27 and TRBJ2-3; D might be TRBD2 (6 bases). CDR3 sequence (DNA): TGTGCCAGCAGTTTGCGGGGCCGCCTAGCCCCACTCCTTAGCACAGATACGCAGTATTTT. Its translation: CASSLRGRLAPLLSTDTQYF.